Included here is one TCR beta chain sequence, with context. Profiled with immunoSEQ multiplex PCR; TCRdb holds only in-frame clones, not every one. Of tens of thousands of clones in the sample, around 90% were seen once. These data belong to a study of brain T cells in children with intractable seizures. The starting material was peripheral blood, obtained at surgery. This clonotype was obtained from a girl aged 2-10 years with Rasmussen encephalitis and intractable seizures.

CDR3 region: CASSPTGEIGAFF. As DNA, the CDR3 is TGTGCCAGCTCACCGACGGGGGAGATAGGAGCTTTCTTT. This sequence joins TRBV18 and TRBJ1-1; D may be TRBD1 (5 bases). V gave up 3 bases and J gave up 10 bases, with 15 bases separating them. Germline lookup yields CDR1 KGHSH and CDR2 LQKENI. The CDR3 covers 13 residues.